What follows describes a single T cell receptor (beta chain). These data originate in a study of blood T cell repertoires in COVID-19. Study-level background: Donors in the United States, Italy and Spain gave samples during acute or convalescent COVID-19. T cells, B-cell-depleted T cells, or PBMCs provided the cDNA or gDNA that served as material.

The authors' processing: How many nucleated cells were present was estimated from reference gene primer amplification. Clones were sequenced by immunoSEQ multiplex PCR, and TCRdb holds only the in-frame ones, with some missing. V and J calls and clone size come straight from that table; D and trimming were deduced from the DNA. The sample has approximately 130,000 clones; around 81% are singletons. V lost 1 base and J 6 bases, leaving 13 bases between the germline ends. Germline-derived CDR1 and CDR2 are SGHVS and FNYEAQ. The CDR3 extends over 15 amino acids. This TCR derives from a woman aged 55-69 years with active or convalescent COVID-19. The V and J genes are TRBV7-6 and TRBJ1-5, with a possible D match to TRBD1 (6 bases). Sequencing was done on a sample of peripheral blood. CDR3 sequence: CASSLGTGWGQPQHF. The CDR3 coding sequence is TGTGCCAGCAGCTTAGGTACAGGGTGGGGTCAGCCCCAGCATTTT.